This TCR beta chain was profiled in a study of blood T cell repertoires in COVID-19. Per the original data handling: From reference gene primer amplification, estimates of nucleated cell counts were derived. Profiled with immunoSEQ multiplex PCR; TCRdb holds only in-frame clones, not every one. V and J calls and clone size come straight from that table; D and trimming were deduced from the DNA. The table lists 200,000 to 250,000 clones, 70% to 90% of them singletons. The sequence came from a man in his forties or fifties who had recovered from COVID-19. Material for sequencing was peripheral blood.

CDR3 in amino acids: CAWSVRYRGPNQPQHF. In nucleotides, the CDR3 is TGTGCCTGGAGTGTACGTTACAGGGGACCCAATCAGCCCCAGCATTTT. The chain has TRBV30 and TRBJ1-5, with 7 bases lining up with TRBD1. Germline V CDR1 and CDR2: GTSNPN, SVGIG (reference sequence). This CDR3 is 16 amino acids long. V lost 0 bases and J lost 3; bases outside the gene matches: 8.